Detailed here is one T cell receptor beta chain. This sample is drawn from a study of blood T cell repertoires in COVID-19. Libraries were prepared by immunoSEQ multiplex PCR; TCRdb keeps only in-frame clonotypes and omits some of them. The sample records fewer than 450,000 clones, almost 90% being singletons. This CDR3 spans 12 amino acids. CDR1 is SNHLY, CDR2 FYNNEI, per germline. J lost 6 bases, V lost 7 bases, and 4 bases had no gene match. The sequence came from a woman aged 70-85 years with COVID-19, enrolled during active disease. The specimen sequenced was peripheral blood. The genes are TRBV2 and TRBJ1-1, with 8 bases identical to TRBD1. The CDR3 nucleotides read TGTGCCAGCATTCTGGACAGGGCTGAAGCTTTCTTT. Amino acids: CASILDRAEAFF.